A single sample gave rise to the 10 T cell receptor beta chains below, sequenced in a study of blood T cell repertoires in COVID-19. Here immunoSEQ multiplex PCR was the method, and the copy in TCRdb shows in-frame clones only, minus some. Of about 150,000 clones in the sample, around 86% were seen once. Source material: peripheral blood. The receptors stem from a man aged 45-65 years with active COVID-19.

The rearrangement links TRBV10-3 to TRBJ2-6; 7 bases map to TRBD1. This CDR3 is 16 amino acids long. V trimming: 0 bases; J trimming: 2 bases; junction bases outside the gene matches: 1. CDR1 and CDR2 (germline): ENHRY, SYGVKD. The CDR3 is CAISESDRPGANVLTF. CDR3 DNA sequence: TGTGCCATCAGTGAGTCGGACAGGCCTGGGGCCAACGTCCTGACTTTC.

V is TRBV3-1 (or the pseudogene TRBV3-2) and J is TRBJ1-2; 9 positions agree with TRBD1. The CDR3 is made up of 13 amino acids. V was pared by 4 bases and J by 8 bases, with 5 bases of the junction left unmatched. Germline CDR1 LGHDT, CDR2 YNNKEL (reference sequence). Here the CDR3 DNA reads TGTGCCAGCAGCCGCCGACAGGGGGGAGGCTACACCTTC. The encoded protein is CASSRRQGGGYTF.

This CDR3 reads CASSQDCQRGQSEQETQYF. The DNA for the CDR3 is TGCGCCAGCAGCCAAGATTGCCAGCGGGGCCAATCCGAACAAGAGACCCAGTACTTC. This chain links TRBV4-3 with TRBJ2-5; 7 positions match TRBD2. This CDR3 comprises 19 residues. Germline-derived CDR1 and CDR2 are LGHNA and YSLEER. Trimming took 0 bases from V and 2 from J; bases not matched to a gene: 15.

The chain recombines TRBV11-2 with TRBJ2-5; 12 bases map to TRBD2. V lost 0 bases to trimming and J lost 5 bases; unmatched junction nucleotides: 4. This CDR3 contains 16 residues. Germline V gives CDR1 SGHAT, CDR2 FQNNGV. The CDR3: CASSLELAGGGETQYF. DNA of the CDR3: TGTGCCAGCAGCTTAGAACTAGCGGGGGGAGGGGAGACCCAGTACTTC.

This sequence joins TRBV3-1 (or the pseudogene TRBV3-2) and TRBJ2-2; D remains unclear. The CDR3 runs 20 residues. V was shortened by 1 base and J by 0 bases, with 21 bases between the two germline ends. Germline V gene sequence: CDR1 LGHDT, CDR2 YNNKEL (reference sequence). The CDR3 spells CASSQGAIQPANSNTGELFF. The CDR3 region has the DNA TGTGCCAGCAGCCAAGGGGCAATCCAGCCGGCCAACTCGAACACCGGGGAGCTGTTTTTT.

V usage is TRBV29-1 and J usage is TRBJ1-2, with TRBD1 identical over 9 bases. J gave up 0 bases and V 6 bases, and 8 bases lay outside the gene matches. The germline CDR1 and CDR2 sequences are SQVTM and ANQGSEA. CDR3 size: 15 residues. CDR3 nucleotide sequence: TGCAGCGTAGAGGACAGGGGTCTGACTAACTATGGCTACACCTTC. Residues: CSVEDRGLTNYGYTF.

V is TRBV4-1 and J is TRBJ2-2; 12 bases match TRBD2. The CDR3 is 16 amino acids. The germline V gene encodes CDR1 MGHRA and CDR2 YSYEKL. V shed 1 base, J shed 6 bases, and the junction held 3 bases outside the gene matches. The CDR3 region has the DNA TGCGCCAGCAGCCAAGTCGGACTAGCGGGACCCGGGGAGCTGTTTTTT. Translation gives CASSQVGLAGPGELFF.

The chain recombines TRBV5-6 with TRBJ1-5; maybe TRBD1 (6 bases). The CDR3 is 15 residues long. Germline CDR1 is SGHDT and CDR2 is YYEEEE. The V end lost 1 base, the J end lost 6 bases, and 14 bases lay between the germline ends. The CDR3 DNA reads TGTGCCAGCAGCTTGACGCAGGGGTTCGGTCAGCCCCAGCATTTT. It is translated as CASSLTQGFGQPQHF.

The CDR3 nucleotides read TGCGCCAGCAGCCAAGGACCGGGACTAATCTATGGCTACACCTTC. As protein: CASSQGPGLIYGYTF. The chain has TRBV4-3 and TRBJ1-2; a possible D gene is TRBD1 (5 bases). The CDR3 is 15 residues long. Germline V gene data show CDR1 as LGHNA and CDR2 as YSLEER. V gave up 1 base and J gave up 4 bases, with 13 bases separating them.

The J gene is TRBJ2-7, the V gene TRBV24-1, with a possible D match to TRBD2 (5 bases). CDR3 length: 16 residues. Trimming took 7 bases from V and 0 from J, leaving 18 bases between them. Looked up from germline, CDR1 is KGHDR and CDR2 is SFDVKD. As DNA, the CDR3 is TGTGCCACCAGGAGCCCGAGGGAAACTAGCTCCTACGAGCAGTACTTC. It is translated as CATRSPRETSSYEQYF.